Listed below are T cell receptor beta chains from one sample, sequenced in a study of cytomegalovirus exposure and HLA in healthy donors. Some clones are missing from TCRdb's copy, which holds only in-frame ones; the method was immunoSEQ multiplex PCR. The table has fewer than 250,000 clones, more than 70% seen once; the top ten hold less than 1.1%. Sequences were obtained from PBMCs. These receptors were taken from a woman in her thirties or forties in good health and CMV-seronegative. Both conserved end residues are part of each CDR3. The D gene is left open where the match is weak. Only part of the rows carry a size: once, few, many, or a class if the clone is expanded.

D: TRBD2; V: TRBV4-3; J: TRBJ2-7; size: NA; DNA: TGCGCCAGCAGCCAAGAATTCGGACTAGCGGGGCCGGAAAGCTCCTACGAGCAGTACTTC; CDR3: CASSQEFGLAGPESSYEQYF
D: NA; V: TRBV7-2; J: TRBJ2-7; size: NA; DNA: TGTGCCAGCAGCTTAGCGCTGAGGGACGAGCAGTACTTC; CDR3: CASSLALRDEQYF
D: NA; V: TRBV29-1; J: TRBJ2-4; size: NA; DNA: TGCAGCGTTGCAGGCGATAACATTCAGTACTTC; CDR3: CSVAGDNIQYF
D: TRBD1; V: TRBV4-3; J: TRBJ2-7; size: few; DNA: TGCGCCAGCAGCACCCGGACAGGCCCCTACGAGCAGTACTTC; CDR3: CASSTRTGPYEQYF
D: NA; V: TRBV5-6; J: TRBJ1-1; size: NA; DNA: TGTGCCAGCAGACAGGGTGGGGGGGCTTCGAACACTGAAGCTTTCTTT; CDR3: CASRQGGGASNTEAFF
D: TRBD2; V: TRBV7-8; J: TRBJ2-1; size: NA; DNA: TGTGCCAGCAGCCCCGGGAGGGTAGCGGTTACCACGAGCTCCTACAATGAGCAGTTCTTC; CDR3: CASSPGRVAVTTSSYNEQFF
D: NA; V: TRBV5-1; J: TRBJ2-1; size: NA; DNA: TGCGCCAGCAGCTTACATGGCCCCAATGAGCAGTTCTTC; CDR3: CASSLHGPNEQFF
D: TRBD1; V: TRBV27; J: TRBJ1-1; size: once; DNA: TGTGCCAGCAGGGCCACCGGGACAGGGTTAAGAAAAGCTTTCTTT; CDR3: CASRATGTGLRKAFF
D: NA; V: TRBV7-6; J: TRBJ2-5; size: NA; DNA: TGTGCCAGCAGCGGCGCACAGGGTGGAGAGACCCAGTACTTC; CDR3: CASSGAQGGETQYF
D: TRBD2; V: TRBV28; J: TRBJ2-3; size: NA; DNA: TGTGCCAGCAGTTTAGAGCGGGGGGCACGAGATACGCAGTATTTT; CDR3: CASSLERGARDTQYF
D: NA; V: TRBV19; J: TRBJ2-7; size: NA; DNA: TGTGCCAGTAGTATAGGACTGCACTACGAGCAGTACTTC; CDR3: CASSIGLHYEQYF
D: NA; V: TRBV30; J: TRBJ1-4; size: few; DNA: TGTGCCTGGAGTGTATTGCCTCAGGGAGAAAAACTGTTTTTT; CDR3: CAWSVLPQGEKLFF
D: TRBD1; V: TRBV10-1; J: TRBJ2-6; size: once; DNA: TGCGCCAGCAGTCCTGAACTTAGGACAGGGGGCTTCTCTCCTGGGGCCAACGTCCTGACTTTC; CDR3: CASSPELRTGGFSPGANVLTF
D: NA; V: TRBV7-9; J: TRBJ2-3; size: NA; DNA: TGTGCCAGCAGCTTAGGAGGTAGTGCCTTTCACACAGATACGCAGTATTTT; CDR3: CASSLGGSAFHTDTQYF
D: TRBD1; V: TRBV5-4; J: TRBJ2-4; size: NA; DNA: TGTGCCAGCAGTGACGGACGACAGGGTTTGAACATTCAGTACTTC; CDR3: CASSDGRQGLNIQYF
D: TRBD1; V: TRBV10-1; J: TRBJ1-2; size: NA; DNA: TGCGCCAGCAGTCGGGACCGGGACAGGGACGCTAACTATGGCTACACCTTC; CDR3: CASSRDRDRDANYGYTF
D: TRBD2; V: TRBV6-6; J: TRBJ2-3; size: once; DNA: TGTGCCAGCAGTTCCTCGGGACTAGCGATGGATACGCAGTATTTT; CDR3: CASSSSGLAMDTQYF
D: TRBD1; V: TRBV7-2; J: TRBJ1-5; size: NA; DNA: TGTGCCAGCAGCTTAAGTGGACAGGGGAGCCAGCCCCAGCATTTT; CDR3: CASSLSGQGSQPQHF
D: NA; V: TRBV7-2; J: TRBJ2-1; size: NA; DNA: TGTGCCAGCAGCGTCGCTAGCTTAACCTACAATGAGCAGTTCTTC; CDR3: CASSVASLTYNEQFF
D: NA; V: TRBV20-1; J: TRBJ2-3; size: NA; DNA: TGCAGTGCAATCCGGTGGGATACGCAGTATTTT; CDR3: CSAIRWDTQYF
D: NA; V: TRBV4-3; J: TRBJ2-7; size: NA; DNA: TGCGCCAGCAGCCACCCAGGGTCCTACGAGCAGTACTTC; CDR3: CASSHPGSYEQYF
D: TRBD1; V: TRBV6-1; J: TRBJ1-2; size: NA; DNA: TGTGCCAGCAGCATGGGACAGGGCGTGGTTGGCTACACCTTC; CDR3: CASSMGQGVVGYTF
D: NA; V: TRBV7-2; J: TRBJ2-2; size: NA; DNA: TGTGCCAGCAGCTCCGGGACTCCAAACACCGGGGAGCTGTTTTTT; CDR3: CASSSGTPNTGELFF
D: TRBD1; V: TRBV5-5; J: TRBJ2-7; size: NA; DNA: TGTGCCAGCAGCAAGGGACAGGTCTCGTACGAGCAGTACTTC; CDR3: CASSKGQVSYEQYF
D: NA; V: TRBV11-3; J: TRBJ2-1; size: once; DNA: TGTGCCAGCAGCTTAGGTCCTAGCTACAATGAGCAGTTCTTC; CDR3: CASSLGPSYNEQFF
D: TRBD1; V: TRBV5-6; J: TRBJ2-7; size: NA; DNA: TGTGCCAGCAGCTACCGGACAGGGACAAACGAGCAGTACTTC; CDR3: CASSYRTGTNEQYF
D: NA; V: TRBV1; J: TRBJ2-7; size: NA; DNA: TGCACCAGCAGACGAGGAAGACAGGGAAGCATCTACGAGCAGTACTTC; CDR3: CTSRRGRQGSIYEQYF
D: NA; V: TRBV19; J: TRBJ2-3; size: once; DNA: TGTGCCAGTAGTACCCCAGAACCAGATACGCAGTATTTT; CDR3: CASSTPEPDTQYF
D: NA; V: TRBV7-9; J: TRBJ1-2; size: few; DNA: TGTGCCAGCAGCTTAGCCGTACTTGGCTACACCTTC; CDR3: CASSLAVLGYTF
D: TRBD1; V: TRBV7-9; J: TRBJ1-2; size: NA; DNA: TGTGCCAGCAGCTTGGACAGGAGCGGCTACACCTTC; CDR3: CASSLDRSGYTF
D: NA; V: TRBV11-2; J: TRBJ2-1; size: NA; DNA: TGTGCCAGCAGCTTAGATCAGGGGGGCGTCGATGAGCAGTTCTTC; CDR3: CASSLDQGGVDEQFF
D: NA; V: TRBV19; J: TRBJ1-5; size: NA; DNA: TGTGCCAGTAGTCCGGCGCTTATGTTAAGGGGTCAGCCCCAGCATTTT; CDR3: CASSPALMLRGQPQHF
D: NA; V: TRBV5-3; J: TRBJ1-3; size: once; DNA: TGTGCCAGTTTCTTTAAAGGGGCGCTTGGAAACACCATATATTTT; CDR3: CASFFKGALGNTIYF
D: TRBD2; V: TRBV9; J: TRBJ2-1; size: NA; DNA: TGTGCCAGCAGCGCTCTAGCGGGAGGGGACAATGAGCAGTTCTTC; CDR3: CASSALAGGDNEQFF
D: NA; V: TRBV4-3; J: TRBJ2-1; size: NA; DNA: TGCGCCAGCAGCCAAACTTGGGGACAGGGGGTACTAGCGGGAGACAATGAGCAGTTCTTC; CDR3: CASSQTWGQGVLAGDNEQFF
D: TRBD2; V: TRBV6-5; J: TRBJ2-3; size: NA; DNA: TGTGCCAGCTCACTAGCGGAAGGAGATACGCAGTATTTT; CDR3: CASSLAEGDTQYF
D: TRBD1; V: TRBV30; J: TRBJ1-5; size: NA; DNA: TGTGCCTGGAGTGGGCAGGGGGGAAGTAATCAGCCCCAGCATTTT; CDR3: CAWSGQGGSNQPQHF
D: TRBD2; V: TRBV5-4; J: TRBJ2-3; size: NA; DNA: TGTGCCAGCAGCTTGGGGGGGAGGGCAGATACGCAGTATTTT; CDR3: CASSLGGRADTQYF
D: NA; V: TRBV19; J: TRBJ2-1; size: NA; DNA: TGTGCCAGTAGTCAGGGAACTGAGCAGTTCTTC; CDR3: CASSQGTEQFF
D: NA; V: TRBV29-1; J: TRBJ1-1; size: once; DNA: TGCAGCGTCGCAATACAGGAATCCACTGAAGCTTTCTTT; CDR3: CSVAIQESTEAFF
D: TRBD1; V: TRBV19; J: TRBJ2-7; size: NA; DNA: TGTGCCAGTACCTACCGAGCCGGGGACAGGGACTACGAGCAGTACTTC; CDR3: CASTYRAGDRDYEQYF
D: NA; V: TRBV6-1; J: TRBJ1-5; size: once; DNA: TGTGCCAGCAGGGGGGGGTTATACCAGCCCCAGCATTTT; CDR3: CASRGGLYQPQHF
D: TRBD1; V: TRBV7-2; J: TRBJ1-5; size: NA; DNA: TGTGCCAGCTCACCGGGACAGGCCCGTTTCGCCCAGCATTTT; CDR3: CASSPGQARFAQHF
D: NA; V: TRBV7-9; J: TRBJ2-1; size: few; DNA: TGTGCCAGCAGCTTAGCACAGGGCCTTATGGGGCAGTTCTTC; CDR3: CASSLAQGLMGQFF
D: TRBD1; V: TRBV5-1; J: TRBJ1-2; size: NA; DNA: TGCGCCAGCAGCTTGGGACAGGGGGGAGACTATGGCTACACCTTC; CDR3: CASSLGQGGDYGYTF